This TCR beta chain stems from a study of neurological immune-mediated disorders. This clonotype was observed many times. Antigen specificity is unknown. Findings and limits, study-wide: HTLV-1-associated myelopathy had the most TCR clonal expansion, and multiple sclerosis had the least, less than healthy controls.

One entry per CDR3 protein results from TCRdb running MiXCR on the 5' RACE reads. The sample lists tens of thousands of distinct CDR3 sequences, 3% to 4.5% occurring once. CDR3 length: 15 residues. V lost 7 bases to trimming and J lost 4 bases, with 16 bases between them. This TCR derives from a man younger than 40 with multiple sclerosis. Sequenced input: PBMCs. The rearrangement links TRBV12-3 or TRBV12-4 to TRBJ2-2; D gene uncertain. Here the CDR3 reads CASTLGRLGTGELFF. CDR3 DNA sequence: TGTGCCAGCACCTTAGGGCGGCTAGGCACCGGGGAGCTGTTTTTT.